The rows below give T cell receptor beta chains drawn from one sample of a study of PD-L1 blockade in urothelial cancer. Here immunoSEQ multiplex PCR was the method, and the copy in TCRdb shows in-frame clones only, minus some. The sample lists 70,000 or so clones; 90% were seen once. This sample comprised PBMCs, obtained around atezolizumab (anti-PD-L1) treatment. These receptor sequences come from a man between 70 and 80 years old with urothelial cancer. The CDR3 runs from the conserved cysteine through the conserved F or W. The D gene is left open where the match is weak. Clone size, where shown, is once, few, many, or a class for clones that have expanded.

len: 13; j_gene: TRBJ2-5; abundance: NA; v_gene: TRBV11-2; d_gene: NA; CDR3nt: TGTGCCAGCAGCTCTAGTAGCCCGGAGACCCAGTACTTC; CDR3aa: CASSSSSPETQYF
len: 13; j_gene: TRBJ1-2; abundance: NA; v_gene: TRBV27; d_gene: TRBD1; CDR3nt: TGTGCCAGCAGTACAGGGGGGTCTTATGGCTACACCTTC; CDR3aa: CASSTGGSYGYTF
len: 13; j_gene: TRBJ1-1; abundance: NA; v_gene: TRBV7-8; d_gene: NA; CDR3nt: TGTGCCAGCGGCGACTCTATGAACACTGAAGCTTTCTTT; CDR3aa: CASGDSMNTEAFF
len: 15; j_gene: TRBJ2-6; abundance: NA; v_gene: TRBV11-2; d_gene: NA; CDR3nt: TGTGCCAGCAGCTCGGACAGCTCTGGGGCCAACGTCCTGACTTTC; CDR3aa: CASSSDSSGANVLTF
len: 14; j_gene: TRBJ2-3; abundance: few; v_gene: TRBV5-6; d_gene: TRBD1; CDR3nt: TGTGCCAGCAGTCCCGGGACAGGGACAGATACGCAGTATTTT; CDR3aa: CASSPGTGTDTQYF
len: 17; j_gene: TRBJ2-1; abundance: NA; v_gene: TRBV4-1; d_gene: TRBD2; CDR3nt: TGCGCCAGCAGCCAAGATCTGGTCGGGAGGACCTACAATGAGCAGTTCTTC; CDR3aa: CASSQDLVGRTYNEQFF
len: 11; j_gene: TRBJ1-2; abundance: NA; v_gene: TRBV18; d_gene: NA; CDR3nt: TGTGCCAGCTCACCCCAAGAGGGCTACACCTTC; CDR3aa: CASSPQEGYTF
len: 16; j_gene: TRBJ2-5; abundance: NA; v_gene: TRBV5-1; d_gene: TRBD2; CDR3nt: TGCGCCAGCAGCTACGGACTAGCGGGCGAACAAGAGACCCAGTACTTC; CDR3aa: CASSYGLAGEQETQYF
len: 16; j_gene: TRBJ2-5; abundance: NA; v_gene: TRBV5-6; d_gene: TRBD1; CDR3nt: TGTGCCAGCAGCTTGATAGGACAGGGGACCCAAGAGACCCAGTACTTC; CDR3aa: CASSLIGQGTQETQYF
len: 12; j_gene: TRBJ1-1; abundance: NA; v_gene: TRBV29-1; d_gene: NA; CDR3nt: TGCAGCGTTGGAAGGGGGAACACTGAAGCTTTCTTT; CDR3aa: CSVGRGNTEAFF
len: 16; j_gene: TRBJ2-2; abundance: NA; v_gene: TRBV21-1; d_gene: NA; CDR3nt: TGTGCCAGCACCCCACGGGGAAGGGGGCGGTCCGGGGAGCTGTTTTTT; CDR3aa: CASTPRGRGRSGELFF